This T cell receptor (beta chain) emerged from a study of T cell responses to AZD1222 COVID-19 vaccine. Notes on the study in general: Baseline antibody screening turned up just a handful of seropositive AZD1222 recipients. Targets within unmutated variant regions were reportedly found for nearly half of spike-specific TCRs. Compared with day 0, the breadth and depth of the Spike-specific TCR repertoire rose significantly after two doses of AZD1222. Vaccine-associated CD4 TCRs spanned spike, dominant at 160-218 and 743-854.

Sequenced by immunoSEQ multiplex PCR; TCRdb stores in-frame clones only, minus some. The sample has about 150,000 clones, 91% seen once. Regarding this clone: Its antigen is still unknown.

CDR3 length: 15 residues. V lost 5 bases, J lost 1 base, and 17 bases lay in between. Germline V lookup: CDR1 SQVTM, CDR2 ANQGSEA. J is TRBJ1-1 and V is TRBV29-1, with D uncertain. The sample was peripheral blood, taken 28 days after the second AZD1222 dose. This receptor was taken from an adult who received the AZD1222 COVID-19 vaccine. The CDR3 reads CSVSGFGQTNTEAFF. CDR3 in DNA: TGCAGCGTTTCTGGTTTTGGGCAGACGAACACTGAAGCTTTCTTT.